The entry below describes one T cell receptor (beta chain). The CDR3 length is 16 residues. Germline trimming cut 1 base from V and 8 bases from J; bases unmatched to any gene: 13. Germline V CDR1 and CDR2: LNHDA, SQIVND (reference sequence). cDNA came from roughly 0.53 to 1 ug RNA primed by random hexamers. immunoSEQ multiplex PCR amplified TCR beta CDR3 across 54 Vbeta, 13 Jbeta. TCRdb itself ran the immunoSEQ multiplex PCR reads through MiXCR, one entry per CDR3 protein. Of about 130,000 distinct CDR3 sequences listed, roughly 96% are singletons. Negative magnetic isolation gave CD8+ and CD4+ cells; FACS enriched CD8+ TEMRA. This sample was taken from a study of CD8 T cells in Susac syndrome.

This chain links TRBV19 with TRBJ1-2; TRBD1 aligns across 7 bases. Input material: CD4+ T cells from PBMCs. The receptor comes from a human donor in good health. The CDR3 spells CASSIVGGRGSGGYTF. The CDR3 nucleotides are TGTGCCAGTAGTATAGTAGGGGGCAGGGGATCAGGAGGCTACACCTTC.